Below are 27 T cell receptor beta chains sequenced from a single sample in a study of CD8+CD57+ T cells in acquired aplastic anemia. The TCR beta profiling, which covered VDJ combination and CDR3 sequence, was carried out using genomic DNA as the template. TCRdb ran MiXCR on the reads and lists one entry per CDR3 protein. The table records approximately 98,000 distinct CDR3 sequences, approximately 49% of them present only once. The specimen was sorted CD4+, CD8+, or CD8+CD57+ T cells (not recorded which) from PBMCs. These receptors came from a human donor in good health, serving as a control.

This chain uses TRBV9 with TRBJ2-7; either TRBD1 or TRBD2 may supply D (5 bases each). This CDR3 comprises 13 residues. V gave up 1 base and J gave up 9 bases, with 14 bases separating them. The germline V gene has CDR1 SGDLS and CDR2 YYNGEE. The CDR3 spells CASSVNGGRGQYF. In DNA form, the CDR3 reads TGTGCCAGCAGCGTAAATGGGGGTCGCGGGCAGTACTTC.

This chain links TRBV2 with TRBJ1-6; TRBD1 might be the D (6 bases). Deletions cut 5 bases from V and 11 bases from J, with 13 bases between. The CDR3 spans 13 residues. The germline gives CDR1 SNHLY, CDR2 FYNNEI. CDR3 coding DNA: TGTGCCAGCAGTTCCGGGGGGGCGCCACCCCTCCACTTT. Protein: CASSSGGAPPLHF.

V usage is TRBV25-1 and J usage is TRBJ1-4; D possibly corresponds to TRBD1 (6 bases). V was clipped by 8 bases and J by 0 bases, with 19 bases between them. Germline CDR1 MGHDK, CDR2 SYGVNS. The CDR3 has 17 residues. The DNA of the CDR3 is TGTGCCAGCCCAGGACAGATTGCCTTGACAACTAATGAAAAACTGTTTTTT. The encoded protein is CASPGQIALTTNEKLFF.

The rearrangement links TRBV7-2 to TRBJ1-6, with unresolved D. Trimming pared 5 bases from V and 7 bases from J, leaving 9 bases between. This CDR3 region has 13 residues. Germline lookup yields CDR1 SGHTA and CDR2 FQGNSA. The chain's CDR3 is CASSRPGNSPLHF. CDR3 sequence (DNA): TGTGCCAGCAGCAGACCTGGGAATTCACCCCTCCACTTT.

The chain combines TRBV15 with TRBJ2-7, with a weak D call TRBD2 (7 bases). Germline CDR1 is LNHNV and CDR2 is YYDKDF (reference sequence). The CDR3 totals 14 residues. V was pared by 0 bases and J by 10 bases, with 16 bases between. The CDR3, as DNA: TGTGCCACCAGCAGAGACCGGGGGGCAATTCAACAGTACTTC. Its translation: CATSRDRGAIQQYF.

This clonotype was observed many times. In nucleotides, the CDR3 is TGTGCCAGCAGCTCCGGGACGGGAGCGTCCGAGCAGTACTTC. It encodes CASSSGTGASEQYF. The chain combines TRBV5-8 with TRBJ2-7; a weak D match, TRBD2 (6 bases). In germline, CDR1 is SGHTS, CDR2 YDEGEE. Trimming left V 3 bases short and J 6 bases short, with 16 bases between. The CDR3 has 14 residues.

This clonotype was counted at least ten times. The chain uses TRBV27 and TRBJ1-5; D gene uncertain. From germline, CDR1 is MNHEY and CDR2 SMNVEV (reference sequence). The V gene lost 4 bases and the J gene lost 3 bases, with 7 bases spanning the gap. The CDR3 extends over 13 amino acids. CDR3 nucleotides: TGTGCCAGCAGTTGGGATTTCAATCAGCCCCAGCATTTT. It is translated as CASSWDFNQPQHF.

This chain connects TRBV20-1 to TRBJ2-1; 7 bases fit TRBD1. The CDR3 totals 17 residues. The V and J ends lost 0 bases and 0 bases, in that order; junction bases with no gene match: 8. Germline V gene sequence: CDR1 DFQATT, CDR2 SNEGSKA (reference sequence). The CDR3 sequence is CSARDLRGPSSYNEQFF. Here the CDR3 DNA reads TGCAGTGCTAGAGATCTTAGGGGGCCGAGCTCCTACAATGAGCAGTTCTTC.

This clonotype showed up many times. The rearrangement joins TRBV9 to TRBJ1-3; D not resolved. Deletions cut 4 bases from V and 2 bases from J, with 7 bases between. This CDR3 is 13 amino acids long. Germline V lookup: CDR1 SGDLS, CDR2 YYNGEE. The CDR3 region is CASSLGPGNTIYF. CDR3 in DNA: TGTGCCAGCAGCTTAGGGCCTGGAAACACCATATATTTT.

In this sample, this clonotype turned up a few times. This chain uses TRBV2 with TRBJ2-5, with D uncertain. Per the germline V gene, CDR1 is SNHLY and CDR2 is FYNNEI. This CDR3 has 13 residues. Trimming took off 1 base at V and 2 bases at J, with 5 bases between the two ends. The CDR3 sequence is CASSEGIQETQYF. The CDR3 bases are TGTGCCAGCAGTGAAGGCATACAAGAGACCCAGTACTTC.

The CDR3 DNA sequence: TGTGCCAGTTCGGACATAACTCATGGCTACACCTTC. Translating gives CASSDITHGYTF. The V call is TRBV19, the J call TRBJ1-2, with TRBD1 as a possible D gene (5 bases). The germline V gene encodes CDR1 LNHDA and CDR2 SQIVND (reference sequence). The CDR3 is 12 residues long. The V end lost 8 bases, the J end lost 6 bases, and 13 bases lay between the germline ends.

The chain carries TRBV15 and TRBJ2-7, with D perhaps matching TRBD1 (7 bases). The CDR3 sequence is 15 residues long. Germline CDR1 reads LNHNV; CDR2 reads YYDKDF (reference sequence). The V gene lost 3 bases and the J gene lost 6 bases, with 18 bases spanning the gap. The CDR3 bases are TGTGCCACCAGCAGGGAGGCTCGACAGGGAGGCGAGCAGTACTTC. Translation: CATSREARQGGEQYF.

V usage is TRBV5-6 and J usage is TRBJ1-2; D gene unclear. Trimming pared 0 bases from V and 0 bases from J, leaving 12 bases between. The CDR3 totals 16 residues. Germline V gene data show CDR1 as SGHDT and CDR2 as YYEEEE. In DNA, the CDR3 is TGTGCCAGCAGCTTGGATCCGGCCCAACCTAACTATGGCTACACCTTC. Translating it yields CASSLDPAQPNYGYTF.

The chain employs TRBV29-1 and TRBJ2-7; D is ambiguous. This CDR3 has 11 residues. The V gene lost 0 bases and the J gene lost 5 bases, with 5 bases spanning the gap. Germline V gene data show CDR1 as SQVTM and CDR2 as ANQGSEA. CDR3: CSVEDLNEQYF. The CDR3 DNA reads TGCAGCGTTGAAGATTTAAACGAGCAGTACTTC.

The chain combines TRBV29-1 with TRBJ2-2; D call uncertain. CDR1 SQVTM and CDR2 ANQGSEA come from the germline V gene. This CDR3 contains 13 residues. V lost 3 bases, J lost 8 bases, and 13 bases lay in between. As DNA, the CDR3 is TGCAGCGTTGATGGGGTTGGGGATGGGGAGCTGTTTTTT. Translation gives CSVDGVGDGELFF.

The V gene is TRBV11-2, the J gene TRBJ1-6; perhaps TRBD1 as D (6 bases). In germline, CDR1 is SGHAT, CDR2 FQNNGV. The CDR3 extends over 14 amino acids. Trimming removed 6 bases at V and 7 bases at J, with 13 bases between. The CDR3, as DNA: TGTGCCAGCAGTATATCAACAGGGAATTCACCCCTCCACTTT. Translation: CASSISTGNSPLHF.

This chain links TRBV2 with TRBJ2-3; 9 nucleotides align to TRBD1. The CDR3 extends over 13 amino acids. V was pared by 10 bases and J by 4 bases, with 6 bases of the junction left unmatched. Per germline, CDR1 SNHLY and CDR2 FYNNEI. The CDR3 loop is CATRGQGSDTQYF. CDR3 sequence (DNA): TGTGCCACCAGGGGACAGGGTTCAGATACGCAGTATTTT.

The chain uses TRBV10-2 and TRBJ2-7; TRBD1 aligns across 9 bases. With V trimmed by 4 bases and J by 6 bases, 10 bases remained unmatched. Germline CDR1 and CDR2: WSHSY and SAAADI. The CDR3 has 15 amino acids. The CDR3 coding sequence is TGCGCCAGCAGTGCGGGACAGGGCCACCGATCCGAGCAGTACTTC. This sequence encodes CASSAGQGHRSEQYF.

V is TRBV12-3 or TRBV12-4 and J is TRBJ2-1, with 10 nucleotides matching TRBD2. The CDR3 is 15 amino acids. V gave up 6 bases and J gave up 5 bases; unmatched junction bases: 7. CDR3 sequence reads: CASRHTSGVDNEQFF. As DNA, the CDR3 is TGTGCCAGCAGACATACTAGCGGGGTAGACAATGAGCAGTTCTTC.

This clonotype was detected ten times or more. This chain links TRBV13 with TRBJ1-2, with D unresolved. The CDR3 is made up of 13 amino acids. From germline, CDR1 is PRHDT and CDR2 FYEKMQ (reference sequence). V was shortened by 10 bases and J by 6 bases, with 18 bases between the two germline ends. The CDR3, as DNA: TGTGCCACCCGGCGAGCAGGTGGGGATGGCTACACCTTC. Translating gives CATRRAGGDGYTF. Full variable domain (missing parts from reference TRBV13 and TRBJ1-2): AAGVIQSPRHLIKEKRETATLKCYPIPRHDTVYWYQQGPGQDPQFLISFYEKMQSDKGSIPDRFSAQQFSDYHSELNMSSLELGDSALYFCATRRAGGDGYTFGSGTRLTVV.

The chain couples TRBV2 to TRBJ2-5; 8 positions agree with TRBD2. From germline, CDR1 is SNHLY and CDR2 FYNNEI. V dropped 8 bases and J dropped 4; count of bases not matched to a gene: 12. The length of the CDR3 is 15 residues. The CDR3 DNA reads TGTGCCAGCGTAGGTAGCGGGGATCCCCGAGAGACCCAGTACTTC. Its protein product is CASVGSGDPRETQYF.

The chain has TRBV29-1 and TRBJ1-2; D unresolved. The CDR3 runs to 13 residues. In germline, CDR1 is SQVTM, CDR2 ANQGSEA. With 3 bases removed from V and 1 base from J, the gap between germline ends came to 9 bases. The CDR3 DNA reads as TGCAGCGTTGATGGCAGGTTTAACTATGGCTACACCTTC. Protein sequence: CSVDGRFNYGYTF.

The gene calls are TRBV25-1 and TRBJ2-3; D tentatively reads TRBD1 or TRBD2 (6 bases each). From germline, CDR1 is MGHDK and CDR2 SYGVNS. The germline V and J ends were trimmed by 4 bases and 6 bases, with 11 bases remaining between them. The CDR3 consists of 13 residues. The CDR3, as DNA: TGTGCCAGCAGTGGGGGGGCCGTGGATACGCAGTATTTT. Its protein product is CASSGGAVDTQYF.

This clonotype has a count of ten or more. The chain recombines TRBV25-1 with TRBJ2-1; D may be TRBD2 (7 bases). This CDR3 comprises 14 residues. CDR1 is MGHDK and CDR2 is SYGVNS in the germline V gene. V was pared by 4 bases and J by 6 bases, with 13 bases between. The CDR3 spells CASSGGGRGNEQFF. CDR3 in DNA: TGTGCCAGCAGTGGGGGGGGCAGGGGCAATGAGCAGTTCTTC.

This clonotype has more than one count but fewer than ten. The rearrangement joins TRBV19 to TRBJ2-3; D ambiguous. Trimming stripped 5 bases from V and 2 bases from J, with 11 bases between. The CDR3 sequence is 14 residues long. Germline assignment: CDR1 LNHDA and CDR2 SQIVND (reference sequence). The CDR3 sequence: CASSYGFHTDTQYF. The CDR3 region has the DNA TGTGCCAGTAGTTATGGTTTTCACACAGATACGCAGTATTTT.

As for this clonotype: One end of the junction varies from germline; a read error may be responsible. The chain employs TRBV9 and TRBJ1-4; D is ambiguous. Germline CDR1 and CDR2: SGDLS and YYNGEE. The CDR3 consists of 12 residues. CDR3 in amino acids: CASAAGDEKLFF. The CDR3 nucleotides are TGTGCCAGCGCGGCGGGAGATGAAAAGCTGTTTTTT.

At least ten counts were recorded for this clonotype. The V and J genes are TRBV3-1 and TRBJ1-2, with D possibly matching TRBD1 (6 bases). The CDR3 loop spans 15 amino acids. V lost 1 base to trimming and J lost 7 bases, with 16 bases between them. CDR1 and CDR2 (germline): LGHDT, YNNKEL (reference sequence). CDR3 amino acids: CASSQGGGGLLGYTF. The DNA for the CDR3 is TGTGCCAGCAGCCAAGGGGGAGGGGGGCTACTTGGCTACACCTTC.